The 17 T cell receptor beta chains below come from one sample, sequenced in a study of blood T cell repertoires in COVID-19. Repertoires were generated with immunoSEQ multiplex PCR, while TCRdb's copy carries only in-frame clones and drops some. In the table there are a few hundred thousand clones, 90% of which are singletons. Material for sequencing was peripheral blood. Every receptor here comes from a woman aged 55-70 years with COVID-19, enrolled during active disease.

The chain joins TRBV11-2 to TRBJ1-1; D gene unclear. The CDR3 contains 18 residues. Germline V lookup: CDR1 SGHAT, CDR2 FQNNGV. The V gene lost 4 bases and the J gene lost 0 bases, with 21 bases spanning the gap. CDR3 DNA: TGTGCCAGCAGCTCAATCCTATTTAACGCTCATTTGAACACTGAAGCTTTCTTT. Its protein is CASSSILFNAHLNTEAFF.

The CDR3 DNA reads as TGTGCCGTCTACAGGGGGGATTATGGCTACACCTTC. This gives the protein CAVYRGDYGYTF. The V and J genes are TRBV10-3 and TRBJ1-2; 8 bases fit TRBD1. This CDR3 has 12 residues. Germline CDR1 and CDR2: ENHRY and SYGVKD. The V and J ends lost 11 bases and 5 bases, in that order; junction bases with no gene match: 7.

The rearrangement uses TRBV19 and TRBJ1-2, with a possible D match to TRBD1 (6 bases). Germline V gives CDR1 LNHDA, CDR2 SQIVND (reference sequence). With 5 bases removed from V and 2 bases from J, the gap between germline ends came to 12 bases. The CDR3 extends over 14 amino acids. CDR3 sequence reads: CASSAHRDNYGYTF. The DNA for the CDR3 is TGTGCCAGTAGTGCGCACAGGGACAACTATGGCTACACCTTC.

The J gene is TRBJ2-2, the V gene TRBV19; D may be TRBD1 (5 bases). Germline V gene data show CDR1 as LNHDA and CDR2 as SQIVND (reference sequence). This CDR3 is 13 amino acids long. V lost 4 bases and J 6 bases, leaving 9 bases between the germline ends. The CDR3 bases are TGTGCCAGTAGTAACCCAGGGCCCGGGGAGCTGTTTTTT. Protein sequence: CASSNPGPGELFF.

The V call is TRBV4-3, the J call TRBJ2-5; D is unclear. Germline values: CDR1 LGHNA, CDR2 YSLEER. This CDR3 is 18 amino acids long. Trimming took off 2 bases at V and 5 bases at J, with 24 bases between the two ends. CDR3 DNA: TGCGCCAGCAGCCAAAAAGCCACCCTCGATGCTTCTCTGGAGACCCAGTACTTC. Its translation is CASSQKATLDASLETQYF.

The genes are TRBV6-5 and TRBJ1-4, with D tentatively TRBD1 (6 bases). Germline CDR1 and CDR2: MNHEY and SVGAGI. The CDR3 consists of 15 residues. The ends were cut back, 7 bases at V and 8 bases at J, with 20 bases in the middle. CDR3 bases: TGTGCCAGCACTGGGCAGGGGCTTGTCGGGGAAAAACTGTTTTTT. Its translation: CASTGQGLVGEKLFF.

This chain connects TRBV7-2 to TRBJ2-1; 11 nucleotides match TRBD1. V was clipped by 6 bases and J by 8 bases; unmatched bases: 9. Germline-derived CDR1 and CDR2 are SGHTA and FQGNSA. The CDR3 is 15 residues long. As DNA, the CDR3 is TGTGCCAGCAGTCAGGACAGGGGGCTTGGGTATGAGCAGTTCTTC. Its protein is CASSQDRGLGYEQFF.

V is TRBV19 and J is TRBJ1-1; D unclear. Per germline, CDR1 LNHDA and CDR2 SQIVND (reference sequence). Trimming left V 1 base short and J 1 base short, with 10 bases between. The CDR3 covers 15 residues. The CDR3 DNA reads TGTGCCAGTAGTATAGTGGGCAGACCGAACACTGAAGCTTTCTTT. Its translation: CASSIVGRPNTEAFF.

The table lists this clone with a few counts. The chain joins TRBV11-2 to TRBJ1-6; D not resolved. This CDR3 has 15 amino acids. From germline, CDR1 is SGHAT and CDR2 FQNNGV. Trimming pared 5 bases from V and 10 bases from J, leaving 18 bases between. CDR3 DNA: TGTGCCAGCAGCCTAACGGGTGGTTTTATATCACCCCTCCACTTT. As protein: CASSLTGGFISPLHF.

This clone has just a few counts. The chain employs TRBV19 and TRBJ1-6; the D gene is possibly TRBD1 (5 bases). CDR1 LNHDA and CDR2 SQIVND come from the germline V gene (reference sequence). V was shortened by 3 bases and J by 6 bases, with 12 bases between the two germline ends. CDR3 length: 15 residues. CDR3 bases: TGTGCCAGTAGTATTTTAGACAGTGCTAATTCACCCCTCCACTTT. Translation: CASSILDSANSPLHF.

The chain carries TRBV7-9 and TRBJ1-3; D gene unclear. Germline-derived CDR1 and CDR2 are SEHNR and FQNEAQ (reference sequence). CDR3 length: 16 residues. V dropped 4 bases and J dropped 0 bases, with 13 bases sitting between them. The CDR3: CASSSPTRASGNTIYF. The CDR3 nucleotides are TGTGCCAGCAGCTCGCCGACTAGGGCCTCTGGAAACACCATATATTTT.

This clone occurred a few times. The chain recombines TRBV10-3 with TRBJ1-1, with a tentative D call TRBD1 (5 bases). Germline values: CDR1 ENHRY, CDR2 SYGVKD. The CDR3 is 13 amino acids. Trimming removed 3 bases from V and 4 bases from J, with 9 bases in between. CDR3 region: CAISDRVVTEAFF. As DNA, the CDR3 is TGTGCCATCAGTGACAGGGTGGTCACTGAAGCTTTCTTT.

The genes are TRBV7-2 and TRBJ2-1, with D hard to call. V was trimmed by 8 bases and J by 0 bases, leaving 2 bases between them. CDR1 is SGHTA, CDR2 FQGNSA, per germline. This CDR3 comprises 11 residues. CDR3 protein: CASYSYNEQFF. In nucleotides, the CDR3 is TGTGCCAGCTACTCCTACAATGAGCAGTTCTTC.

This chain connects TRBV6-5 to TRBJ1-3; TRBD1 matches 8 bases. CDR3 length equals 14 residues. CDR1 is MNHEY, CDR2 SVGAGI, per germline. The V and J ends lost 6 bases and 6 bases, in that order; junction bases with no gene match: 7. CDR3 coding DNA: TGTGCCAGCAGGGGACAGGATCCGCAAAACACCATATATTTT. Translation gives CASRGQDPQNTIYF.

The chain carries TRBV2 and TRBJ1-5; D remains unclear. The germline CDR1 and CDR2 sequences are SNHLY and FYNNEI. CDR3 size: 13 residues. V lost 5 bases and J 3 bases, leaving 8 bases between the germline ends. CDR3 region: CASSPGFNQPQHF. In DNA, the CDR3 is TGTGCCAGCAGTCCGGGATTCAATCAGCCCCAGCATTTT.

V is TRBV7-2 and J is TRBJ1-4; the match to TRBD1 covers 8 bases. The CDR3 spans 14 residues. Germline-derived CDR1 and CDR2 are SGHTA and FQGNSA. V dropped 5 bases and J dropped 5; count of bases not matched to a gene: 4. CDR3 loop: CASSPRTGNEKLFF. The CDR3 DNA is TGTGCCAGCAGCCCCCGGACAGGGAATGAAAAACTGTTTTTT.

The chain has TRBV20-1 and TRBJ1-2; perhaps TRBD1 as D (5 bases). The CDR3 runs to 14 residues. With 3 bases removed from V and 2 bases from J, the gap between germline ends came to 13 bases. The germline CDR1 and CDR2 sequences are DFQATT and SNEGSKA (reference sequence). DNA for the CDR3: TGCAGTGCTAGTAAAGGACAAGGGAACTATGGCTACACCTTC. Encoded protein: CSASKGQGNYGYTF.